These 21 T cell receptor beta chains originate from one sample sequenced in a study of CD8 T cells in ankylosing spondylitis. TCRdb reprocessed the 5' RACE reads via MiXCR and lists one record per CDR3 protein. The sample shows some 70,000 distinct CDR3 sequences, roughly 5% of them seen only once. Sequencing was done on a sample of blood, either unsorted or a sorted T cell fraction (not recorded which). The receptors were gathered from a male donor with ankylosing spondylitis or in good health (not recorded which).

At least ten counts were recorded for this clonotype. This chain connects TRBV10-3 to TRBJ2-2; 7 nucleotides line up with TRBD1. Per the germline V gene, CDR1 is ENHRY and CDR2 is SYGVKD. J gave up 1 base and V 5 bases, and 7 bases lay outside the gene matches. The CDR3 loop spans 16 amino acids. The CDR3 bases are TGTGCCATCAGTTCGACAGGGTCGGAGAACACCGGGGAGCTGTTTTTT. It codes for CAISSTGSENTGELFF.

This clonotype has ten or more counts. The V call is TRBV20-1, the J call TRBJ2-1, with 9 bases lining up with TRBD2. V lost 3 bases to trimming and J lost 8 bases; unmatched junction nucleotides: 11. The CDR3 is 15 amino acids. Germline assignment: CDR1 DFQATT and CDR2 SNEGSKA (reference sequence). The CDR3 region is CSASDFAGGQDEQFF. CDR3 bases: TGCAGTGCTAGTGATTTCGCGGGGGGGCAAGATGAGCAGTTCTTC.

This clonotype was counted many times. The chain couples TRBV2 to TRBJ2-7, with a tentative D call TRBD1 (6 bases). The CDR3 loop spans 13 amino acids. Germline V lookup: CDR1 SNHLY, CDR2 FYNNEI. Trimming shortened V by 3 bases and J by 5 bases, and 11 bases separated the two germline ends. The CDR3 is CASSEAGVNEQYF. The DNA of the CDR3 is TGTGCCAGCAGTGAGGCAGGGGTTAACGAGCAGTACTTC.

This clonotype has a count of ten or more. The chain employs TRBV4-1 and TRBJ2-3; TRBD2 aligns across 8 bases. Germline values: CDR1 MGHRA, CDR2 YSYEKL. The CDR3 contains 16 residues. V lost 2 bases and J lost 0; bases outside the gene matches: 4. CDR3 residues: CASSQTTSGSTDTQYF. The CDR3 DNA is TGCGCCAGCAGCCAAACAACTAGCGGCAGCACAGATACGCAGTATTTT.

This clonotype was detected ten times or more. The chain joins TRBV15 to TRBJ2-1, with TRBD1 matching 9 bases. Germline-derived CDR1 and CDR2 are LNHNV and YYDKDF (reference sequence). V dropped 3 bases and J dropped 8; count of bases not matched to a gene: 5. CDR3 length equals 14 residues. The CDR3 loop reads CATSRGTGGDEQFF. The DNA of the CDR3 is TGTGCCACCAGCAGGGGTACAGGGGGCGATGAGCAGTTCTTC. Variable domain in full (rest from reference TRBV15 and TRBJ2-1): DAMVIQNPRYQVTQFGKPVTLSCSQTLNHNVMYWYQQKSSQAPKLLFHYYDKDFNNEADTPDNFQSRRPNTSFCFLDIRSPGLGDTAMYLCATSRGTGGDEQFFGPGTRLTVL.

There are many counts of this clonotype. The rearrangement joins TRBV7-6 to TRBJ2-1, with no clear D. V was clipped by 5 bases and J by 4 bases, with 15 bases between them. Germline V CDR1 and CDR2: SGHVS, FNYEAQ. The CDR3 runs 15 residues. CDR3 region: CASSLLGLGYNEQFF. In DNA form, the CDR3 reads TGTGCCAGCAGCCTGCTGGGTTTGGGGTACAATGAGCAGTTCTTC.

This clonotype showed up just a few times. V gene TRBV7-9 combines with J gene TRBJ2-1; maybe TRBD1 (5 bases). Trimming shortened V by 4 bases and J by 10 bases, and 11 bases separated the two germline ends. Germline lookup yields CDR1 SEHNR and CDR2 FQNEAQ (reference sequence). The CDR3 contains 12 residues. As DNA, the CDR3 is TGTGCCAGCAGCTCAGGGAATTGGGAGCAGTTCTTC. This translates into CASSSGNWEQFF.

This clonotype was counted ten times or more. A much bigger clone sits one base away, suggesting this may be a read error. This chain connects TRBV20-1 to TRBJ2-5, with a possible D match to TRBD1 (6 bases). The V gene's germline CDR1 is DFQATT and CDR2 SNEGSKA (reference sequence). The CDR3 length is 14 residues. Trimming pared 3 bases from V and 4 bases from J, leaving 15 bases between. Written as DNA, the CDR3 is TGCAGTGCTAGGCCAATGGACAGTGGAGAGACCCAGTACTTC. Its protein product is CSARPMDSGETQYF.

This clonotype was seen ten or more times. This chain connects TRBV20-1 to TRBJ2-7; no clear D. Germline assignment: CDR1 DFQATT and CDR2 SNEGSKA (reference sequence). V was clipped by 0 bases and J by 4 bases, with 13 bases between them. The CDR3 is made up of 14 amino acids. Written as DNA, the CDR3 is TGCAGTGCTAGAGATCTGGCCGTAGGGTACGAGCAGTACTTC. Protein product: CSARDLAVGYEQYF.

This clonotype has ten or more counts. V is TRBV6-1 and J is TRBJ2-2; D not resolved. The CDR3 sequence is 15 residues long. The germline CDR1 and CDR2 sequences are MNHNS and SASEGT. V dropped 4 bases and J dropped 0 bases, with 9 bases sitting between them. The CDR3 DNA sequence: TGTGCCAGCAGTGCGCCGGCCGCGAACACCGGGGAGCTGTTTTTT. Residues: CASSAPAANTGELFF.

The sample holds one count of this clonotype. The chain couples TRBV29-1 to TRBJ1-2; TRBD1 might be the D (6 bases). V was pared by 3 bases and J by 2 bases, with 16 bases between. The CDR3 has 15 amino acids. Per germline, CDR1 SQVTM and CDR2 ANQGSEA. The CDR3, as DNA: TGCAGCGTTGAGGGGGGCGAAGGGATAAACTATGGCTACACCTTC. The encoded protein is CSVEGGEGINYGYTF.

This clonotype was seen many times. The chain is built from TRBV11-2 and TRBJ2-5; tentative D call: TRBD1 (6 bases). Germline lookup yields CDR1 SGHAT and CDR2 FQNNGV. The CDR3 sequence is 15 residues long. The germline V and J ends were trimmed by 5 bases and 5 bases, with 18 bases remaining between them. This chain's CDR3 is CASSPPGHFWETQYF. The CDR3 DNA reads as TGTGCCAGCAGCCCACCGGGACACTTTTGGGAGACCCAGTACTTC.

At least ten counts were recorded for this clonotype. The V gene is TRBV20-1, the J gene TRBJ2-5, with a weak D call TRBD2 (5 bases). V was trimmed by 6 bases and J by 4 bases, leaving 21 bases between them. Looked up from germline, CDR1 is DFQATT and CDR2 is SNEGSKA (reference sequence). CDR3 size: 15 residues. Written as DNA, the CDR3 is TGCAGTGCCCCTAAACGGGCTAGCCGTCGAGAGACCCAGTACTTC. The encoded protein is CSAPKRASRRETQYF.

This clonotype was found a few times. V gene TRBV7-9 combines with J gene TRBJ2-4, with TRBD2 as a possible D gene (5 bases). Germline CDR1 is SEHNR and CDR2 is FQNEAQ (reference sequence). Trimming left V 5 bases short and J 5 bases short, with 10 bases between. The CDR3 has 13 residues. As DNA, the CDR3 is TGTGCCAGCAGCGCGAGCGGCCAAAACATTCAGTACTTC. It specifies CASSASGQNIQYF.

This clonotype has at least ten counts. V and J are TRBV2 and TRBJ2-1, with 11 bases matching TRBD2. The V and J ends lost 5 bases and 2 bases, in that order; junction bases with no gene match: 2. The germline V gene encodes CDR1 SNHLY and CDR2 FYNNEI. The CDR3 is made up of 15 amino acids. The chain's CDR3 is CASSYSGGAYNEQFF. The CDR3 region has the DNA TGTGCCAGCAGTTATAGCGGGGGGGCCTACAATGAGCAGTTCTTC.

There are many counts of this clonotype. The rearrangement links TRBV19 to TRBJ2-7, with a possible D match to TRBD1 (6 bases). Trimming removed 2 bases from V and 3 bases from J, with 17 bases in between. Germline-derived CDR1 and CDR2 are LNHDA and SQIVND (reference sequence). CDR3 length: 16 amino acids. CDR3 nucleotides: TGTGCCAGTAGTATATCCTCAGGGGCTCCCGGCTACGAGCAGTACTTC. Protein: CASSISSGAPGYEQYF.

The V and J genes are TRBV19 and TRBJ2-1, with TRBD2 identical over 10 bases. CDR1 is LNHDA and CDR2 is SQIVND in the germline V gene (reference sequence). The V and J ends lost 8 bases and 9 bases, in that order; junction bases with no gene match: 7. This CDR3 has 13 amino acids. The CDR3 DNA reads as TGTGCCAGTGCAGCGGGGGGGCCGAGTGAGCAGTTCTTC. It codes for CASAAGGPSEQFF.

This clonotype occurred many times. The rearrangement uses TRBV18 and TRBJ1-4; a weak D match, TRBD1 (5 bases). Germline lookup yields CDR1 KGHSH and CDR2 LQKENI. The V gene lost 2 bases and the J gene lost 7 bases, with 11 bases spanning the gap. The CDR3 sequence is 14 residues long. CDR3: CASSPGASGEKLFF. The DNA for the CDR3 is TGTGCCAGCTCACCAGGGGCTTCTGGTGAAAAACTGTTTTTT.

This clonotype was found many times. This rearrangement joins TRBV6-6 to TRBJ1-2; possibly TRBD1 for D (5 bases). Germline V gene sequence: CDR1 MNHNY, CDR2 SVGAGI (reference sequence). The length of the CDR3 is 13 residues. Between the trimmed V and J ends, which lost 2 bases and 2 bases, there was a span of 6 bases. The CDR3 here is CASSYDRNYGYTF. The CDR3 DNA reads TGTGCCAGCAGTTACGACAGAAACTATGGCTACACCTTC.

This clonotype was observed many times. V gene TRBV29-1 combines with J gene TRBJ1-2, with no clear D. This CDR3 region has 14 residues. Germline V gene data show CDR1 as SQVTM and CDR2 as ANQGSEA. The germline V and J ends were trimmed by 1 base and 0 bases, with 9 bases remaining between them. The CDR3: CSVEVRTSNYGYTF. DNA of the CDR3: TGCAGCGTTGAAGTTAGGACTTCTAACTATGGCTACACCTTC.

Concerning this clonotype itself: A read error is possible here, since a much larger clone lies one base away. The chain links TRBV3-1 to TRBJ2-1; D is possibly TRBD2 (5 bases). The CDR3 is 13 residues long. Germline V gene lookup returns CDR1 LGHDT and CDR2 YNNKEL (reference sequence). CDR3 DNA sequence: TGTGTCAGCAGCCAAGGACTTCCAATTGAGCAGTTCTTC. It specifies CVSSQGLPIEQFF.